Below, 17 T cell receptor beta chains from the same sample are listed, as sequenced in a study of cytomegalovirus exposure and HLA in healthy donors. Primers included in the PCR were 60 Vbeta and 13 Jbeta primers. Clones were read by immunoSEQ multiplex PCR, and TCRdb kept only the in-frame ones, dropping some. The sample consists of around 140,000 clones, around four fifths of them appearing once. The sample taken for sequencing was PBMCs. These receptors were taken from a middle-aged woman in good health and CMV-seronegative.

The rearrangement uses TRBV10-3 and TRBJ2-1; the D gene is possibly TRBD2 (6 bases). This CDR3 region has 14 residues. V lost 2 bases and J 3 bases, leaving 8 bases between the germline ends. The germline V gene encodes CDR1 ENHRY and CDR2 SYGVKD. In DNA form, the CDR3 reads TGTGCCATCAGTGAGGGCGGGGTCTACAATGAGCAGTTCTTC. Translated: CAISEGGVYNEQFF.

The chain's CDR3 is CASSSGYATFNEQFF. In DNA form, the CDR3 reads TGTGCCAGCAGCTCGGGGTATGCGACTTTCAATGAGCAGTTCTTC. V and J are TRBV11-1 and TRBJ2-1, with D tentatively TRBD2 (5 bases). From germline, CDR1 is SGHAT and CDR2 FQDESV (reference sequence). This CDR3 comprises 15 residues. Deletions cut 4 bases from V and 6 bases from J, with 16 bases between.

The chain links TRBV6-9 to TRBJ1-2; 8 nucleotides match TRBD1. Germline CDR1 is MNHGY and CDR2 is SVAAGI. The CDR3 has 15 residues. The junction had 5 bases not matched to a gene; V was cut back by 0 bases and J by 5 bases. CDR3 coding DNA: TGTGCCAGCAGTTATTCCCCCGGGACAGGTTATGGCTACACCTTC. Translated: CASSYSPGTGYGYTF.

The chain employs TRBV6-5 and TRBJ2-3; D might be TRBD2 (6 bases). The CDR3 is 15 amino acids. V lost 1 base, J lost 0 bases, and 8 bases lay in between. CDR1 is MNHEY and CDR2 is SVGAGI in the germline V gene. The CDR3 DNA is TGTGCCAGCAGTTACTGGGAGGCTAGCACAGATACGCAGTATTTT. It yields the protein CASSYWEASTDTQYF.

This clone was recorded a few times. The CDR3 DNA reads TGCGCCAGCAGCTTCATAGGACAGGGGGCCCTGGTGAACACTGAAGCTTTCTTT. Amino acids: CASSFIGQGALVNTEAFF. The chain has TRBV5-1 and TRBJ1-1; 11 bases are a match to TRBD1. The J segment lost 0 bases and the V segment lost 2 bases, leaving 9 bases of the junction unmatched. The CDR3 loop spans 18 amino acids. Germline-derived CDR1 and CDR2 are SGHRS and YFSETQ.

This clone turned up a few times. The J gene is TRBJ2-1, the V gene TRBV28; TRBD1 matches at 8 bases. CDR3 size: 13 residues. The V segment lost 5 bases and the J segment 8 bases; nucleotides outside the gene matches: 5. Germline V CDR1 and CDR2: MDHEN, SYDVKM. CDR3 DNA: TGTGCCAGCAGTCGGACAGGGAACGATGAGCAGTTCTTC. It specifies CASSRTGNDEQFF.

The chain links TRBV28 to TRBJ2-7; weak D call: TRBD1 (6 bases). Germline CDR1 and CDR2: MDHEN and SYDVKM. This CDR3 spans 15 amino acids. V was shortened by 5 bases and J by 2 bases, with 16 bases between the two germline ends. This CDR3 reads CASSPGDSPPYEQYF. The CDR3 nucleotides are TGTGCCAGCAGTCCAGGGGATAGTCCCCCCTACGAGCAGTACTTC.

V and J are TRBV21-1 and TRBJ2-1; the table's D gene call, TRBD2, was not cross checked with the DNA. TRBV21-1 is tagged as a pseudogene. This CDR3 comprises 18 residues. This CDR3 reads CASSKTGGRSRPYNEQFF. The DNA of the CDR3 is TGTGCCAGCAGCAAAACCGGGGGTCGATCGCGCCCCTACAATGAGCAGTTCTTC.

CDR3 loop: CASSATGSFPQAQHF. Here the CDR3 DNA reads TGTGCCAGCAGTGCTACAGGATCTTTTCCCCAGGCCCAGCATTTT. This chain connects TRBV9 to TRBJ1-5, with a tentative D call TRBD1 (5 bases). The length of the CDR3 is 15 residues. The germline V gene has CDR1 SGDLS and CDR2 YYNGEE. With 5 bases removed from V and 11 bases from J, the gap between germline ends came to 23 bases.

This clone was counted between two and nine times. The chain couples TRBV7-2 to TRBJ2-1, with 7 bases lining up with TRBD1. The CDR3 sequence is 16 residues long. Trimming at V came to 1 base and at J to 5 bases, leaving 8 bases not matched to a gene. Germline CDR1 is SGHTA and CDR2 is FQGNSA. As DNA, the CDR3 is TGTGCCAGCAGCTTAGGGCACAGGGGTGATCACAATGAGCAGTTCTTC. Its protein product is CASSLGHRGDHNEQFF.

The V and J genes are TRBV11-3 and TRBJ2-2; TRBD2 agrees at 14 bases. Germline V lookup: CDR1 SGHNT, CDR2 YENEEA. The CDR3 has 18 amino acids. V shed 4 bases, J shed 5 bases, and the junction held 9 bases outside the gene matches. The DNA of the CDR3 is TGTGCCAGCAGCTCTAGACTAGCGGGAGGGCCGCGAACCGGGGAGCTGTTTTTT. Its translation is CASSSRLAGGPRTGELFF. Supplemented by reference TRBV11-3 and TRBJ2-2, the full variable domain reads EAGVVQSPRYKIIEKKQPVAFWCNPISGHNTLYWYLQNLGQGPELLIRYENEEAVDDSQLPKDRFSAERLKGVDSTLKIQPAELGDSAVYLCASSSRLAGGPRTGELFFGEGSRLTVL.

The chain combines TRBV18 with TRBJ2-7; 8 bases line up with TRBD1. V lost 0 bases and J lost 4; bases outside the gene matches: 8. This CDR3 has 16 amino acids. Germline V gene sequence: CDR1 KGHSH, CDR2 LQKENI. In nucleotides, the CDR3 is TGTGCCAGCTCACCACCGGGACAGGCAGGGGCTTACGAGCAGTACTTC. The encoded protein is CASSPPGQAGAYEQYF.

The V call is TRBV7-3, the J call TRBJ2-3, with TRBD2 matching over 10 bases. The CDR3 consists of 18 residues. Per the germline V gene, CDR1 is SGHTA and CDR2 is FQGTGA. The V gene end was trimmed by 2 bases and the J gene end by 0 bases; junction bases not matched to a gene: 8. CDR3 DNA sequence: TGTGCCAGCAGCTTAGCAGCGGGAGGGAACCCTAGCACAGATACGCAGTATTTT. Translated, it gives CASSLAAGGNPSTDTQYF.

Written as DNA, the CDR3 is TGTGCCATCAGTGAGTCCCCTGACAGGGCCTACGAGCAGTACTTC. The encoded protein is CAISESPDRAYEQYF. The chain uses TRBV10-3 and TRBJ2-7; 7 bases map to TRBD1. Germline CDR1 is ENHRY and CDR2 is SYGVKD. This CDR3 contains 15 residues. V lost 0 bases, J lost 2 bases, and 4 bases stayed unmatched.

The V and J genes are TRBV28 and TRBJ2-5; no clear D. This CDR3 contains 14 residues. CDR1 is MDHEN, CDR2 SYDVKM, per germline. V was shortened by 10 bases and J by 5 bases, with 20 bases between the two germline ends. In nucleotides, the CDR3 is TGTGCCAACAGAATCCCGAGCGCTACGGAGACCCAGTACTTC. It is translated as CANRIPSATETQYF.

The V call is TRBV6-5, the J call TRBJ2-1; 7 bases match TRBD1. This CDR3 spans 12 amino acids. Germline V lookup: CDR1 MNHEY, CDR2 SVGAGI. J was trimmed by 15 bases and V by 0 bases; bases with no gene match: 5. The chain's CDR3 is CASSYSTGPRFF. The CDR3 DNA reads TGTGCCAGCAGTTACTCGACAGGGCCAAGGTTCTTC.

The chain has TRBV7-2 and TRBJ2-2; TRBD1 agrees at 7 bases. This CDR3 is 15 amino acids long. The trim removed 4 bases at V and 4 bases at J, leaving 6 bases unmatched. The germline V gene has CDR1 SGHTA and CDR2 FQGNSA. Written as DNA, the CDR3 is TGTGCCAGCAGCTATTCCGGGACAGCCACCGGGGAGCTGTTTTTT. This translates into CASSYSGTATGELFF. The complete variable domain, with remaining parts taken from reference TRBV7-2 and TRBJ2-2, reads GAGVSQSPSNKVTEKGKDVELRCDPISGHTALYWYRQSLGQGLEFLIYFQGNSAPDKSGLPSDRFSAERTGGSVSTLTIQRTQQEDSAVYLCASSYSGTATGELFFGEGSRLTVL.